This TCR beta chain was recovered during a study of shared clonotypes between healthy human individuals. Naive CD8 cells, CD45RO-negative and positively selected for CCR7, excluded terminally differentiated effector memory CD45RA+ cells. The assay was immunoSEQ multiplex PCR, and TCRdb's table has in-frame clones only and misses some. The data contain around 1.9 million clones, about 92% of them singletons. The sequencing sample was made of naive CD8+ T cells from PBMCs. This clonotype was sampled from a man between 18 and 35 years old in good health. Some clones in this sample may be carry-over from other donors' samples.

Written as DNA, the CDR3 is TGTGCCAGCAGCCCCCGGACAGGAGGCTCGGAGACCCAGTACTTC. Encoded protein: CASSPRTGGSETQYF. The chain is built from TRBV7-8 and TRBJ2-5; 7 positions agree with TRBD1. Germline V gene sequence: CDR1 SGHVS, CDR2 FQNEAQ. V was pared by 5 bases and J by 5 bases, with 11 bases of the junction left unmatched. CDR3 size: 15 residues.